The 3 T cell receptor beta chains below all came from one sample that was sequenced in a study of T cell responses to AZD1222 COVID-19 vaccine (dated by TCRdb to the early 2020s). The intended sense of this specimen's time point label: baseline before first vaccination. Libraries were made using the immunoSEQ multiplex PCR assay. TCRdb stores this immuneACCESS table with in-frame sequences only. Part of the clones is absent; in the studies checked, under half of the shortfall reflects unresolved V genes, and no reason is known for the rest. The sample has some 140,000 clones on record, about 90% of them singletons. The top ten hold about 5.5% of the sample. The sequencing used peripheral blood, collected on day 0 of AZD1222 vaccination. The receptor source for this set is an adult in good health.

The V gene is TRBV11-2, the J gene TRBJ2-2, with 7 bases that match TRBD1. The CDR3 length is 16 residues. Germline V gene sequence: CDR1 SGHAT, CDR2 FQNNGV. The trim removed 6 bases at V and 0 bases at J, leaving 7 bases unmatched. As DNA, the CDR3 is TGTGCCAGCAGACGACCGGGACAGCCGAACACCGGGGAGCTGTTTTTT. It encodes CASRRPGQPNTGELFF. The whole variable domain, remainder taken from reference TRBV11-2 and TRBJ2-2, is EAGVAQSPRYKIIEKRQSVAFWCNPISGHATLYWYQQILGQGPKLLIQFQNNGVVDDSQLPKDRFSAERLKGVDSTLKIQPAKLEDSAVYLCASRRPGQPNTGELFFGEGSRLTVL.

In regard to this clone: The junction departs from germline at one end; a sequencing error may be responsible. V is TRBV3-1 (or the pseudogene TRBV3-2) and J is TRBJ2-5, with D tentatively TRBD2 (5 bases). The CDR3 sequence is 14 residues long. The germline gives CDR1 LGHDT, CDR2 YNNKEL (reference sequence). CDR3 in amino acids: CASSLRGGREAQYF. The CDR3 DNA follows: TGTGCCAGCAGCCTCCGTGGAGGAAGAGAGGCCCAGTACTTC.

About this clone itself: The identical CDR3 is also encoded by other nucleotide sequences in the sample. The V call is TRBV7-2, the J call TRBJ2-1, with unresolved D. This CDR3 contains 15 residues. V lost 0 bases to trimming and J lost 1 base, with 7 bases between them. Germline CDR1 reads SGHTA; CDR2 reads FQGNSA. The CDR3 bases are TGTGCCAGCAGCTTAGCGTACGGTTCCTACAATGAGCAGTTCTTC. This codes for CASSLAYGSYNEQFF.